This is a list of T cell receptor beta chains from one sample in a study of Ad26.COV2.S vaccination and SARS-CoV-2 variants. Only in-frame clones appear in the TCRdb table, and some are missing; sequencing was by immunoSEQ multiplex PCR. The sample has about 440,000 clones; roughly nine tenths are singletons. The specimen was peripheral blood, collected in a trial of Ad26.COV2.S vaccine versus placebo. Every receptor here comes from a person aged 18-60 years who received the Ad26.COV2.S COVID-19 vaccine or a placebo. CDR3s include the opening cysteine and the closing phenylalanine or tryptophan. The order of the fields is V gene, CDR3 length, D gene, J gene, clone size, CDR3 DNA, CDR3 protein. The D gene is left open where the match is weak. Clone size, where shown, is once, few, many, or a class for clones that have expanded.

v_gene: TRBV6-2/TRBV6-3
len: 12
d_gene: .
j_gene: TRBJ2-7
abundance: few
CDR3nt: TGTGCCAGCAGTTCATCCGTGCGTCGGCAGTACTTC
CDR3aa: CASSSSVRRQYF

v_gene: TRBV7-2
len: 15
d_gene: .
j_gene: TRBJ2-1
abundance: .
CDR3nt: TGTGCCAGCAGCTTAGCGTGGGACTTTACCGAAAAGCAGTTCTTC
CDR3aa: CASSLAWDFTEKQFF

v_gene: TRBV13
len: 16
d_gene: TRBD2
j_gene: TRBJ2-1
abundance: .
CDR3nt: TGTGCCAGCAGCTTACGGACTAGCGGGATCTTCTATGAGCAGTTCTTC
CDR3aa: CASSLRTSGIFYEQFF

v_gene: TRBV19
len: 14
d_gene: TRBD1
j_gene: TRBJ2-2
abundance: .
CDR3nt: TGTGCCAGTGCAGACAGGGGGTCGTCCGGGGAGCTGTTTTTT
CDR3aa: CASADRGSSGELFF

v_gene: TRBV29-1
len: 12
d_gene: .
j_gene: TRBJ1-1
abundance: .
CDR3nt: TGCAGCGTTGGACAGGCCGAGGGTGAAGCTTTCTTT
CDR3aa: CSVGQAEGEAFF

v_gene: TRBV19
len: 15
d_gene: .
j_gene: TRBJ2-1
abundance: .
CDR3nt: TGTGCCAGTAGTATTCTTGTTGCTTTGGGTAATGAGCAGTTCTTC
CDR3aa: CASSILVALGNEQFF

v_gene: TRBV30
len: 13
d_gene: .
j_gene: TRBJ1-1
abundance: .
CDR3nt: TGTGCCTGGCAAGCAGGGCTAAGGGGTGAAGCTTTCTTT
CDR3aa: CAWQAGLRGEAFF

v_gene: TRBV5-8
len: 16
d_gene: TRBD1
j_gene: TRBJ2-6
abundance: .
CDR3nt: TGTGCCAGCAGCGGACAGGGCGACTCTGGGGCCAACGTCCTGACTTTC
CDR3aa: CASSGQGDSGANVLTF

v_gene: TRBV2
len: 15
d_gene: TRBD2
j_gene: TRBJ2-7
abundance: .
CDR3nt: TGTGCCAGCACTGGGGGGACTAGCGGGAGCTACGAGCAGTACTTC
CDR3aa: CASTGGTSGSYEQYF

v_gene: TRBV19
len: 16
d_gene: .
j_gene: TRBJ2-1
abundance: .
CDR3nt: TGTGCCAGTAGTATCCTCGGACGGACGGATTACAATGAGCAGTTCTTC
CDR3aa: CASSILGRTDYNEQFF

v_gene: TRBV5-4
len: 15
d_gene: .
j_gene: TRBJ2-3
abundance: .
CDR3nt: TGTGCCAGCAGCTTGGATTTAACTAGCACAGATACGCAGTATTTT
CDR3aa: CASSLDLTSTDTQYF

v_gene: TRBV6-1
len: 13
d_gene: .
j_gene: TRBJ1-5
abundance: .
CDR3nt: TGTGCCAGCAGTTCCACCCGGGACAATAACCAGCATTTT
CDR3aa: CASSSTRDNNQHF

v_gene: TRBV29-1
len: 13
d_gene: TRBD1
j_gene: TRBJ2-7
abundance: .
CDR3nt: TGCAGCGTTCTTGGACAGGAGACTTACGAGCAGTACTTC
CDR3aa: CSVLGQETYEQYF

v_gene: TRBV7-2
len: 12
d_gene: TRBD2
j_gene: TRBJ2-7
abundance: .
CDR3nt: TGTGCCAGCAGTAGGGCCGGGGGGGAGCAGTACTTC
CDR3aa: CASSRAGGEQYF

v_gene: TRBV24-1
len: 15
d_gene: .
j_gene: TRBJ1-2
abundance: .
CDR3nt: TGTGCCACCAGTGATGCGGCCCCACGATCGGATGGCTACACCTTC
CDR3aa: CATSDAAPRSDGYTF

v_gene: TRBV19
len: 13
d_gene: .
j_gene: TRBJ1-4
abundance: once
CDR3nt: TGTGCCAGTAGTTGGTTGGCAAATTCCGGACTGTTTTTT
CDR3aa: CASSWLANSGLFF

v_gene: TRBV5-1
len: 14
d_gene: .
j_gene: TRBJ2-7
abundance: .
CDR3nt: TGCGCCAGCACGTGGCGGGGACCGCCAGACGAGCAGTACTTC
CDR3aa: CASTWRGPPDEQYF

v_gene: TRBV27
len: 15
d_gene: TRBD1
j_gene: TRBJ1-2
abundance: .
CDR3nt: TGTGCCAGCAGTTCCCGACAGGGGGCGCGAGATGGCTACACCTTC
CDR3aa: CASSSRQGARDGYTF

v_gene: TRBV18
len: 17
d_gene: TRBD2
j_gene: TRBJ2-2
abundance: .
CDR3nt: TGTGCCAGCTCACCTTCTAGCGGGAGTCCGTACACCGGGGAGCTGTTTTTT
CDR3aa: CASSPSSGSPYTGELFF

v_gene: TRBV6-5
len: 14
d_gene: .
j_gene: TRBJ1-2
abundance: .
CDR3nt: TGTGCCAGCAGGTCCGACGGGCGTTCGTCTGGCTACACCTTC
CDR3aa: CASRSDGRSSGYTF